These T cell receptor beta chains were read from a single sample in a study of tumor and adjacent non-tumor tissue in lung cancer. TCRdb re-called the multiplex PCR reads through MiXCR, storing one row per CDR3 protein. The sample shows 98,000 or so distinct CDR3 sequences, 75% to 85% of them seen only once. The sample consisted of distant non-tumor lung tissue. The source of these receptors is a man aged 60 to 75 with small cell lung cancer. CDR3s include the opening cysteine and the closing phenylalanine or tryptophan. A D gene is named only where the DNA matches it firmly. For some rows the clone size is stated as once, few or many, or as a class when expanded; others skip it.

TRBV4-2	-	TRBJ2-2	-	TGTGACAGCAGCCAGGAGAGGGGAGACGCTGCCGGGGAGCTGTTTTTT	CDSSQERGDAAGELFF
TRBV5-4	-	TRBJ2-3	TRBD2	TGTGCCAGTAGGTCTACCGGGAGGGCTAATACGCAGTATTTT	CASRSTGRANTQYF
TRBV30	once	TRBJ2-1	-	TGTGCCTGGAGTCAAGGCAGGCTGGAAGACAATGAGCAGTTCTTC	CAWSQGRLEDNEQFF
TRBV12-3/TRBV12-4	-	TRBJ2-3	-	TGTGCCAGCTCGGAGAACTTTAACACAGAAACGCAGTATTTT	CASSENFNTETQYF
TRBV6-1	once	TRBJ2-3	-	TGCGCCACCACCGCACCTAGCGAAGGAACAGATACGCAGTATTTT	CATTAPSEGTDTQYF
TRBV4-2	-	TRBJ1-5	-	TGTGCCAGCTGCCAAAAGCACGGGAATCAGCCCCAGCATTTT	CASCQKHGNQPQHF
TRBV29-1	-	TRBJ2-1	-	TGCAGCGTTGAGGTAGGGGGAGCGACCCCCAGCAAGCAGTTCTTC	CSVEVGGATPSKQFF
TRBV6-1	-	TRBJ2-5	-	TGTGCCAGCAATGGAATTCGGCTAGCTGGAGAGGGAGAGACCCAGTACTTC	CASNGIRLAGEGETQYF
TRBV6-5	-	TRBJ1-2	-	TGTGCCAACAGTCCGACCGGGCCATTCTATGGCTACACTTTC	CANSPTGPFYGYTF
TRBV4-2	-	TRBJ1-1	-	TGTGCCGGCAGCCAAGATTGGGGTTGGACTGAATCTTTCTTT	CAGSQDWGWTESFF
TRBV12-3/TRBV12-4	-	TRBJ2-2	-	TGTGCCACCATGCGTGGGTGGTCGAAGAACACCGGGGAGCTGTTTTTT	CATMRGWSKNTGELFF
TRBV5-6	-	TRBJ2-4	-	TGTGCCAGCAGCTCGCCACAGGGACGGTCCATAAGCATTCAGTACTTC	CASSSPQGRSISIQYF
TRBV12-3/TRBV12-4	-	TRBJ1-5	-	TGTGCCAGCAGTGTTGGACCGATAGGGACCCAGCATTTT	CASSVGPIGTQHF
TRBV4-1	-	TRBJ2-2	-	TGCGCCAGGAGCAGCAGGGGGGCATATACCGGGAAGCTGTTTTTT	CARSSRGAYTGKLFF
TRBV2	-	TRBJ1-2	TRBD1	TGTGTCAGCAGTTCTGTCCAGGGGGTGGCTGGCTACACCTTC	CVSSSVQGVAGYTF
TRBV5-1	-	TRBJ2-1	TRBD2	TGCGCCAGCAGCTTGGAGTCTAGCGGAAGGAATGATCAGTTCTTC	CASSLESSGRNDQFF
TRBV5-6	few	TRBJ2-1	-	TGTGCCAGCAGCACCGACTGGGATGAGCAGTTCTTC	CASSTDWDEQFF
TRBV6-6	many	TRBJ1-2	-	TGTGCCAGCAGTTCAGGGATCTATGGCTACACCTTC	CASSSGIYGYTF
TRBV14	-	TRBJ1-2	-	TGTGCCAGCAGCCAAGGGTCAGGGCCGGGATACACCTTC	CASSQGSGPGYTF
TRBV4-2	once	TRBJ2-3	-	TGTGCCAGCAGGCAAGATTACGGCCCCAATCAGCCCCAGTATTTT	CASRQDYGPNQPQYF
TRBV6-6	-	TRBJ2-3	-	TGTGCCAACAGTCGACTCGGCACAGATATGCAGTATTTT	CANSRLGTDMQYF
TRBV5-1	few	TRBJ2-2	-	TGCGCCAGCAGCTTGGCGATGGGGGACACCGGGGAGCTGTTTTTT	CASSLAMGDTGELFF
TRBV7-4	-	TRBJ2-1	TRBD2	TGTGCCGGCAGCACATGCGGGAGTAACGGGGATGAGCAGTTCTTC	CAGSTCGSNGDEQFF
TRBV6-1	large	TRBJ2-7	-	TGTGCCAGCAGTGCCGGACAGCTCTACGAGCAGTACTTC	CASSAGQLYEQYF
TRBV12-3/TRBV12-4	-	TRBJ2-7	-	TGTGCCAGCAGGTCGCCCCTTCGTGGGTCCCACGAGCAGTACTTC	CASRSPLRGSHEQYF
TRBV4-1	-	TRBJ1-2	-	TGCGCCAGCAGCCAACCGGACAGAGTCTATGGTTACACCTTC	CASSQPDRVYGYTF
TRBV29-1	-	TRBJ2-5	-	TGCAGCGCCCTGGTGTGGACAGCAGAAGAGACCCACTACTTC	CSALVWTAEETHYF
TRBV6-2/TRBV6-3	-	TRBJ2-2	-	TGTGCCAGCAGTTTAGCTCCTAGCTCGAACACCGGGGGGCAGTTTTTT	CASSLAPSSNTGGQFF
TRBV6-1	-	TRBJ2-5	TRBD1	TGTGCCAGCAGAACAGGGGGCGTGGAGGAGACCCAGTACTTC	CASRTGGVEETQYF
TRBV12-3/TRBV12-4	-	TRBJ2-1	-	TGTGCCAGCATTTTAGGTCTGTACAATGAGCAGTTCTTC	CASILGLYNEQFF
TRBV28	-	TRBJ1-5	TRBD1	TGTGCCAGCAGTGGGACAGGGTGCGCGGGAAATCAGCCCCAACATTTT	CASSGTGCAGNQPQHF
TRBV20-1	-	TRBJ1-2	-	TGCAGTGCTAGCCATCGAGGCTATGGCTACACCTTC	CSASHRGYGYTF
TRBV11-2	-	TRBJ2-2	-	TGTGCCAGCAGCTTAGTGAGTACCGGGGAGCTGTTTTTT	CASSLVSTGELFF